Shown below are 3 T cell receptor beta chains from a single sample sequenced in a study of blood T cell repertoires in COVID-19. The repertoire was sequenced with immunoSEQ multiplex PCR; TCRdb's copy has only in-frame clones and lacks some. The data contain about 220,000 clones, 84% of them singletons. The specimen sequenced was peripheral blood. The receptors here all came from a woman aged 25 to 39 who had recovered from COVID-19.

In its sample, this clone is medium-sized. The chain recombines TRBV5-4 with TRBJ2-1, with 9 nucleotides matching TRBD1. The CDR3 spans 15 residues. The V gene's germline CDR1 is SGHNT and CDR2 YYREEE (reference sequence). With V trimmed by 3 bases and J by 9 bases, 10 bases remained unmatched. The CDR3 region is CASSWGQGQGSEQFF. CDR3 nucleotides: TGTGCCAGCAGCTGGGGACAGGGCCAGGGATCTGAGCAGTTCTTC. The complete variable domain, with remaining parts taken from reference TRBV5-4 and TRBJ2-1, reads ETGVTQSPTHLIKTRGQQVTLRCSSQSGHNTVSWYQQALGQGPQFIFQYYREEENGRGNFPPRFSGLQFPNYSSELNVNALELDDSALYLCASSWGQGQGSEQFFGPGTRLTVL.

V and J are TRBV30 and TRBJ2-1; possible D gene TRBD2, 6 bases. This CDR3 spans 12 amino acids. V was clipped by 0 bases and J by 10 bases, with 10 bases between them. Germline V gene lookup returns CDR1 GTSNPN and CDR2 SVGIG (reference sequence). The CDR3 DNA follows: TGTGCCTGGAGTGTAAGGGCGGGGGAGCAGTTCTTC. It specifies CAWSVRAGEQFF.

This clone occurred a few times. The chain employs TRBV4-1 and TRBJ1-3; TRBD1 is a possible D gene (6 bases). Germline-derived CDR1 and CDR2 are MGHRA and YSYEKL. This CDR3 has 15 amino acids. Deletions cut 4 bases from V and 1 base from J, with 11 bases between. The CDR3 bases are TGCGCCAGCAGCCGTACAGGGTCGTCTGGAAACACCATATATTTT. Amino acid sequence: CASSRTGSSGNTIYF.